This TCR beta chain is from a study of shared clonotypes between healthy human individuals. Study-wide results and limits: Among the subsets, naive ones generally showed larger estimated richness than memory ones. Expectations were that clonotype sharing among donors would be affected by sequencing depth.

The table lists this clone with a count of one. Antigen specificity is unknown. Authors' methods: Sequence data from immunoSEQ were junction-only and lacked quality scores; consequently, filtering differed. Generated by immunoSEQ multiplex PCR, the TCRdb table keeps only in-frame clones and is missing some. The V and J calls and the clone size are those of that table, but D and trimming were determined from the DNA. The sample includes about 1.1 million clones, around 82% of them seen just once. Sequenced sample: memory CD4+ T cells from PBMCs. Noted subset: CD45RA-negative fraction. The source is a man between 18 and 35 years old in good health. Some clones in this sample may be carry-over from other donors' samples.

This CDR3 reads CASRRQLGSPGVEQFF. The CDR3 DNA is TGTGCCAGCAGACGTCAGTTAGGGAGTCCGGGGGTGGAGCAGTTCTTC. The chain combines TRBV7-9 with TRBJ2-1; the D gene is possibly TRBD2 (6 bases). Germline CDR1 and CDR2: SEHNR and FQNEAQ (reference sequence). Trimming stripped 6 bases from V and 10 bases from J, with 25 bases between. The CDR3 spans 16 residues.